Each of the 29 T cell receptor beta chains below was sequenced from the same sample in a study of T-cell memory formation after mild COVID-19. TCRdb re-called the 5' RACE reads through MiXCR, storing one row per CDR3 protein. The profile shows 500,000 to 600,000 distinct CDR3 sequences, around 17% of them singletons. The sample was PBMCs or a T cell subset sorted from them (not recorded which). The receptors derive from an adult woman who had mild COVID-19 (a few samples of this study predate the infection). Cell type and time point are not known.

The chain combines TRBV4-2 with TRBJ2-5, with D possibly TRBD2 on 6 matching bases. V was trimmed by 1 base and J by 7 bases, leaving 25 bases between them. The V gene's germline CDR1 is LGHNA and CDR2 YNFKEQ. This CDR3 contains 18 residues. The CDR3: CASSQGETGDSQGGTQYF. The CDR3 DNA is TGTGCCAGCAGCCAAGGGGAAACCGGGGACTCCCAGGGAGGGACCCAGTACTTC.

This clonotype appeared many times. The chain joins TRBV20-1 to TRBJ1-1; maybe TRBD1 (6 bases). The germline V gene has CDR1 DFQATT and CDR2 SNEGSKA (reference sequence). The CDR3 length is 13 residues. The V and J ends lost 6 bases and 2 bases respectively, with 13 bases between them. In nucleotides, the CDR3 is TGCAGTGCCAAGGACAGTTTCAACACTGAAGCTTTCTTT. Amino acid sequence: CSAKDSFNTEAFF.

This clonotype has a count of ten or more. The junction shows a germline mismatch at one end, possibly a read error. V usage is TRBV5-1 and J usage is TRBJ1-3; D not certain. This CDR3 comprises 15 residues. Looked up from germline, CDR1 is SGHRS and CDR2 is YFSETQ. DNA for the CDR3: TGTGCCAGCAGCTTAGGCAGGTCCTCTGGAAACACCATATATTTT. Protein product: CASSLGRSSGNTIYF.

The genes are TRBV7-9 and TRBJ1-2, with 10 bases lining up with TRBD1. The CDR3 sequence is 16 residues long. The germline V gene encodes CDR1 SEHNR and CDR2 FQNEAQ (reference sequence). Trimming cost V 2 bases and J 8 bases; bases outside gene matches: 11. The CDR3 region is CASSLMDEGTGDGYTF. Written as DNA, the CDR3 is TGTGCCAGCAGCTTAATGGATGAAGGGACAGGGGACGGCTACACCTTC.

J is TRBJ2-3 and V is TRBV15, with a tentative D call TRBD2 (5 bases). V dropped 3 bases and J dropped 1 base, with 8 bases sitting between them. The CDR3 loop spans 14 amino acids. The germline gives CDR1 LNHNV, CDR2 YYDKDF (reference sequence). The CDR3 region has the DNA TGTGCCACCAGCAGCAGGACTGGCACAGATACGCAGTATTTT. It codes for CATSSRTGTDTQYF.

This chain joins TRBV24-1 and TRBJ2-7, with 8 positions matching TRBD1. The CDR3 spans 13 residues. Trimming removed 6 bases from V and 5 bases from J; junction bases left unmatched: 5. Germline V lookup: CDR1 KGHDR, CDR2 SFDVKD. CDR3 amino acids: CATSTTGEDEQYF. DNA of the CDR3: TGTGCCACCAGTACGACAGGGGAGGACGAGCAGTACTTC.

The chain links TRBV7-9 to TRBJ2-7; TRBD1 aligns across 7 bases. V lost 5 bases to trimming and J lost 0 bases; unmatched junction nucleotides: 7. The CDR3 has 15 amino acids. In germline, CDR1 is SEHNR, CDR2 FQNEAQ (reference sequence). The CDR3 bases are TGTGCCAGCAGCCCAGGGGGTTCCGGCTCCTACGAGCAGTACTTC. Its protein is CASSPGGSGSYEQYF.

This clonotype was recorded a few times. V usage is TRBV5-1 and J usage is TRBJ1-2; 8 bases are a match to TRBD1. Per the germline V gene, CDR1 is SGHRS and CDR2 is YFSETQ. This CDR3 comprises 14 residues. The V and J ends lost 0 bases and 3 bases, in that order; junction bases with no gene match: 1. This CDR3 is CASSLEQGDYGYTF. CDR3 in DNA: TGCGCCAGCAGCTTGGAACAGGGGGACTATGGCTACACCTTC. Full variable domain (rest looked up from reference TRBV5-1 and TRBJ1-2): KAGVTQTPRYLIKTRGQQVTLSCSPISGHRSVSWYQQTPGQGLQFLFEYFSETQRNKGNFPGRFSGRQFSNSRSEMNVSTLELGDSALYLCASSLEQGDYGYTFGSGTRLTVV.

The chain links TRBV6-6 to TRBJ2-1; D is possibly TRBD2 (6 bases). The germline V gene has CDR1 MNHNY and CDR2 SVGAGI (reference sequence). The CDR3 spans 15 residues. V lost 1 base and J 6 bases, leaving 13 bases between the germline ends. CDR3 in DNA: TGTGCCAGCAGTTACTGGGCGGGACTCCCCAATGAGCAGTTCTTC. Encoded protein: CASSYWAGLPNEQFF.

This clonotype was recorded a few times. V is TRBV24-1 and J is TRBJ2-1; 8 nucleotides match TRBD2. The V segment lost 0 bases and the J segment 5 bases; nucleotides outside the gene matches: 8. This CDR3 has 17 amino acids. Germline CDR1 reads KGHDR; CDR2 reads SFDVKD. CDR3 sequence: CATSDLTSGPAHNEQFF. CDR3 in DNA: TGTGCCACCAGTGATTTGACTAGCGGACCCGCCCACAATGAGCAGTTCTTC.

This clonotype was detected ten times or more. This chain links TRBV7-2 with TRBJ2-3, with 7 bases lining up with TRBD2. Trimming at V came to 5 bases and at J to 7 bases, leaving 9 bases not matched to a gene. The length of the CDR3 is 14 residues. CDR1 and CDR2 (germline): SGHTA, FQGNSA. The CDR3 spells CASSPAGGRNTQYF. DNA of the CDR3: TGTGCCAGCAGCCCAGCGGGCGGGAGAAATACGCAGTATTTT. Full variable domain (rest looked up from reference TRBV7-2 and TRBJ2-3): GAGVSQSPSNKVTEKGKDVELRCDPISGHTALYWYRQSLGQGLEFLIYFQGNSAPDKSGLPSDRFSAERTGGSVSTLTIQRTQQEDSAVYLCASSPAGGRNTQYFGPGTRLTVL.

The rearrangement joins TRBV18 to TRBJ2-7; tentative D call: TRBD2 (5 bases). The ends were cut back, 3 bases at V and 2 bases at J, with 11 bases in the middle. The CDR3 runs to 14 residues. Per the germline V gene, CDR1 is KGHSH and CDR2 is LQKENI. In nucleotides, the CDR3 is TGTGCCAGCTCACCGGAGGTCCAGACCTACGAGCAGTACTTC. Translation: CASSPEVQTYEQYF.

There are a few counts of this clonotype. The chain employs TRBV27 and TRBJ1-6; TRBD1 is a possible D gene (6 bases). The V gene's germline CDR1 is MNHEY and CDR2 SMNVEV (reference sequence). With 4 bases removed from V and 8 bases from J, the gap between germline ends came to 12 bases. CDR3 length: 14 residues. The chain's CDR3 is CASSWVKGDSPLHF. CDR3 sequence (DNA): TGTGCCAGCAGTTGGGTAAAGGGGGATTCACCCCTCCACTTT.

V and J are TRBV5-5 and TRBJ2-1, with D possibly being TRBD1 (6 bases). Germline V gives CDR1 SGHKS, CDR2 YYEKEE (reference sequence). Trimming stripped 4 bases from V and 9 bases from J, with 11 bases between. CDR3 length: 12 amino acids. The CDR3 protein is CASSEQGTEQFF. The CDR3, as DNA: TGTGCCAGCAGCGAGCAGGGGACTGAGCAGTTCTTC. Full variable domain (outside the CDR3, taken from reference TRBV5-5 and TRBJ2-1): DAGVTQSPTHLIKTRGQQVTLRCSPISGHKSVSWYQQVLGQGPQFIFQYYEKEERGRGNFPDRFSARQFPNYSSELNVNALLLGDSALYLCASSEQGTEQFFGPGTRLTVL.

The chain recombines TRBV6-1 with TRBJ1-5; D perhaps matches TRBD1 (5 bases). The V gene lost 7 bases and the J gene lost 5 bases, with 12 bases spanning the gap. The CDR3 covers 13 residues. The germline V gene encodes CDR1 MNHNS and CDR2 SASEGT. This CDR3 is CASTRTPDQPQHF. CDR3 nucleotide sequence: TGTGCCAGCACTCGGACACCCGATCAGCCCCAGCATTTT.

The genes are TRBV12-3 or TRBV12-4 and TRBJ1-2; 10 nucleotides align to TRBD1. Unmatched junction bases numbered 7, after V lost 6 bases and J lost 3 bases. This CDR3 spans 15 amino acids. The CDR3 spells CASSSGTGDHYGYTF. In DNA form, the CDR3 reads TGTGCCAGCAGCTCAGGGACAGGGGACCACTATGGCTACACCTTC.

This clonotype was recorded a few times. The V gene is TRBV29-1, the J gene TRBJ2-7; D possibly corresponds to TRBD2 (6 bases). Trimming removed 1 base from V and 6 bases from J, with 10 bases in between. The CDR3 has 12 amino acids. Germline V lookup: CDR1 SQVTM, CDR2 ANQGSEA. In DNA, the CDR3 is TGCAGCGTTGAAGCCGGGGGAGGCGAGCAGTACTTC. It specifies CSVEAGGGEQYF.

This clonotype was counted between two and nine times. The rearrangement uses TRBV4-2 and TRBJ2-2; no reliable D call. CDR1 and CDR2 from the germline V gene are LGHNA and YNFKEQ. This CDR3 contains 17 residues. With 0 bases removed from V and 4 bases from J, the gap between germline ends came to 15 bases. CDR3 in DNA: TGTGCCAGCAGCCAAGAAAAAGGGCTATCATTCACCGGGGAGCTGTTTTTT. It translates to CASSQEKGLSFTGELFF.

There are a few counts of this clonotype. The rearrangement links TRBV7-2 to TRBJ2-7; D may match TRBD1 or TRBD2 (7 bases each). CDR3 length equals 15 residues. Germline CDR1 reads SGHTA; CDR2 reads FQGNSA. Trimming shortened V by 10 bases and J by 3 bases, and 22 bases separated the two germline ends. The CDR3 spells CATLPPGRGGYEQYF. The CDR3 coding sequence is TGTGCCACCTTACCACCAGGCAGGGGGGGCTACGAGCAGTACTTC.

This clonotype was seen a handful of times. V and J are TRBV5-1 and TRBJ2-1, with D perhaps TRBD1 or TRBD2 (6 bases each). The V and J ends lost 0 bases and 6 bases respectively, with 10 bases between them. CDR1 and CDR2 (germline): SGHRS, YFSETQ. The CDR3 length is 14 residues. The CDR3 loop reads CASSLEGGTNEQFF. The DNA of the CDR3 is TGCGCCAGCAGCTTGGAGGGGGGAACCAATGAGCAGTTCTTC.

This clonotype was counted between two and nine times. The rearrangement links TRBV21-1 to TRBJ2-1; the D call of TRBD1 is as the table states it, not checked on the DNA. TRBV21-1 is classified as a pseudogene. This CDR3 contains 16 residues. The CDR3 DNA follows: TGTGCCAGCAGCATTCAATTAGTCAGGGGCGGGGATGAGCAGTTCTTC. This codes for CASSIQLVRGGDEQFF.

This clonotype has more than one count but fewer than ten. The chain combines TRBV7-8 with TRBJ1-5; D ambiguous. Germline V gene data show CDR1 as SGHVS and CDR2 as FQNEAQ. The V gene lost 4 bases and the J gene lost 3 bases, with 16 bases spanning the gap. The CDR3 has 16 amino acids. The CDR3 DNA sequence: TGTGCCAGCAGCTATCTACTAGGCGGCGACAATCAGCCCCAGCATTTT. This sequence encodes CASSYLLGGDNQPQHF.

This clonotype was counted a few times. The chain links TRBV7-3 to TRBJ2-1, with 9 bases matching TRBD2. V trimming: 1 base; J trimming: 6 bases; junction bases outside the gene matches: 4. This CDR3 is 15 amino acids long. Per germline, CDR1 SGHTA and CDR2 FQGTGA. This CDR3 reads CASSLRLAVGNEQFF. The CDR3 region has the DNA TGTGCCAGCAGCTTAAGACTAGCGGTGGGCAATGAGCAGTTCTTC.

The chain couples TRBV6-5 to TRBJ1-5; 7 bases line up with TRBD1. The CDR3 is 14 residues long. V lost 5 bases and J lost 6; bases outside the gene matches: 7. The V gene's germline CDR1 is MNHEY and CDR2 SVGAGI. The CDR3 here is CASSRTGVGQPQHF. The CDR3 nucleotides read TGTGCCAGCAGTCGTACAGGGGTTGGTCAGCCCCAGCATTTT.

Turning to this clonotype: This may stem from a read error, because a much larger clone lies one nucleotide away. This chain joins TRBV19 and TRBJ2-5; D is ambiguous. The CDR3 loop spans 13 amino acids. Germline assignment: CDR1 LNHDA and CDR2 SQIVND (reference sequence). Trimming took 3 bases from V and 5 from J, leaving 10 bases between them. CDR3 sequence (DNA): TGTGCCAGTAGTATCCCCTTCGGGGAGACCCAGTACTTC. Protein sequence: CASSIPFGETQYF.

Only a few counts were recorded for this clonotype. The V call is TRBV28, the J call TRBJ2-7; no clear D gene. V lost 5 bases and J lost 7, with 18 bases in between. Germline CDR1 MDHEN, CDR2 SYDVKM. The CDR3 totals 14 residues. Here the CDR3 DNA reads TGTGCCAGCAGTCTTCGGTTCGGCGCCTGGGAGCAGTACTTC. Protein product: CASSLRFGAWEQYF. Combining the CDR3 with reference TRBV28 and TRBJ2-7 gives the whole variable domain DVKVTQSSRYLVKRTGEKVFLECVQDMDHENMFWYRQDPGLGLRLIYFSYDVKMKEKGDIPEGYSVSREKKERFSLILESASTNQTSMYLCASSLRFGAWEQYFGPGTRLTVT.

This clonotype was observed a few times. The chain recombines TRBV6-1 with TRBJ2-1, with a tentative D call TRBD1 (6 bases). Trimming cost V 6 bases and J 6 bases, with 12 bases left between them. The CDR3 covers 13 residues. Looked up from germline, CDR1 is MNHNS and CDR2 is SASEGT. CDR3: CASRARGFNEQFF. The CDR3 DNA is TGTGCCAGCAGGGCTAGGGGGTTCAATGAGCAGTTCTTC.

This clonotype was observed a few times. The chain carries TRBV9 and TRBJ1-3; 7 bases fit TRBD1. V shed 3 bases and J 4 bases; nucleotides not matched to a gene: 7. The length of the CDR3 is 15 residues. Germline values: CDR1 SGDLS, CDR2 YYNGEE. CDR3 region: CASSAGDSSGNTIYF. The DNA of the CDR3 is TGTGCCAGCAGCGCCGGGGACAGCTCGGGAAACACCATATATTTT.

The chain's CDR3 is CASNTFSGGSYTQYF. The CDR3 DNA reads as TGTGCCAGCAACACTTTTAGCGGGGGTTCATATACGCAGTATTTT. This chain joins TRBV12-3 or TRBV12-4 and TRBJ2-3; 9 bases are a match to TRBD2. The trim removed 7 bases at V and 7 bases at J, leaving 12 bases unmatched. The CDR3 has 15 residues.